Shown below are 27 T cell receptor beta chains from a single sample sequenced in a study of cytomegalovirus exposure and HLA in healthy donors. 13 Jbeta primers and 60 Vbeta primers were used for the PCR. Generated by immunoSEQ multiplex PCR, the TCRdb table keeps only in-frame clones and is missing some. The top ten clones hold about 0.8% of a sample with 200,000 or so clones, roughly four fifths of them seen once. Material: PBMCs. The receptors come from a woman aged 18-30 years in good health and CMV-seronegative.

This chain uses TRBV6-6 with TRBJ1-5; D perhaps matches TRBD1 (6 bases). Germline assignment: CDR1 MNHNY and CDR2 SVGAGI (reference sequence). Trimming removed 2 bases at V and 6 bases at J, with 11 bases between. This CDR3 contains 14 residues. CDR3 loop: CASSYRQGSQPQHF. CDR3 DNA sequence: TGTGCCAGCAGTTACCGGCAGGGGAGTCAGCCCCAGCATTTT.

J is TRBJ2-5 and V is TRBV4-1, with D maybe TRBD2 (5 bases). The J call may be in error: the DNA end matches TRBJ2-7 better. The CDR3 runs to 14 residues. Per germline, CDR1 MGHRA and CDR2 YSYEKL. CDR3 in DNA: TGCGCCAGCAGCCAAGCCGGGATCCCCTACGAGCAGTACTTC. This sequence encodes CASSQAGIPYEQYF.

The rearrangement joins TRBV7-9 to TRBJ2-3, with D possibly TRBD2 on 5 matching bases. This CDR3 is built from 13 residues. Trimming removed 3 bases from V and 4 bases from J, with 8 bases in between. Germline CDR1 SEHNR, CDR2 FQNEAQ (reference sequence). DNA of the CDR3: TGTGCCAGCAGCTTTGTGGGAGCAGATACGCAGTATTTT. This sequence encodes CASSFVGADTQYF. Drawing the rest from reference TRBV7-9 and TRBJ2-3, the complete variable domain is DTGVSQNPRHKITKRGQNVTFRCDPISEHNRLYWYRQTLGQGPEFLTYFQNEAQLEKSRLLSDRFSAERPKGSFSTLEIQRTEQGDSAMYLCASSFVGADTQYFGPGTRLTVL.

This clone has more than one count but fewer than ten. V and J are TRBV27 and TRBJ2-3; D uncertain. CDR1 MNHEY and CDR2 SMNVEV come from the germline V gene (reference sequence). CDR3 size: 11 residues. In DNA, the CDR3 is TGTGCAGCAAAGTTCGCAGATACGCAGTATTTT. Translating gives CAAKFADTQYF.

This clone was recorded a few times. The V call is TRBV19, the J call TRBJ1-1; D is unclear. The germline V gene has CDR1 LNHDA and CDR2 SQIVND (reference sequence). The V and J ends lost 6 bases and 2 bases respectively, with 10 bases between them. This CDR3 has 13 residues. This chain's CDR3 is CASRPGANTEAFF. CDR3 coding DNA: TGTGCCAGTAGACCGGGAGCTAACACTGAAGCTTTCTTT.

This rearrangement joins TRBV5-1 to TRBJ2-5; 11 nucleotides match TRBD1. The closer fit of TRBJ2-7 to the DNA end suggests the J call may be wrong. Germline lookup yields CDR1 SGHRS and CDR2 YFSETQ. The CDR3 has 14 amino acids. The CDR3 region is CASSRTGGENEQYF. The CDR3, as DNA: TGCGCCAGCAGCCGGACAGGGGGCGAAAACGAGCAGTACTTC.

This clone appeared a single time. The CDR3 region is CASRDSGNTIYF. In nucleotides, the CDR3 is TGTGCCAGCAGAGACAGCGGAAACACCATATATTTT. This sequence joins TRBV25-1 and TRBJ1-3, with TRBD1 as a possible D gene (5 bases). The CDR3 covers 12 residues. Germline loops: CDR1 MGHDK, CDR2 SYGVNS. With 6 bases removed from V and 4 bases from J, the gap between germline ends came to 7 bases. Based on the CDR3 plus reference TRBV25-1 and TRBJ1-3, the full variable domain is EADIYQTPRYLVIGTGKKITLECSQTMGHDKMYWYQQDPGMELHLIHYSYGVNSTEKGDLSSESTVSRIRTEHFPLTLESARPSHTSQYLCASRDSGNTIYFGEGSWLTVV.

The chain employs TRBV10-2 and TRBJ2-7; perhaps TRBD1 as D (5 bases). Trimming stripped 2 bases from V and 2 bases from J, with 13 bases between. Germline CDR1 is WSHSY and CDR2 is SAAADI. The CDR3 consists of 15 residues. The CDR3 DNA is TGCGCCAGCAGTGAGCGTTCCACAGGAGCCTACGAGCAGTACTTC. Translating it yields CASSERSTGAYEQYF.

The chain is built from TRBV28 and TRBJ1-3; D gene uncertain. V gave up 5 bases and J gave up 0 bases, with 14 bases separating them. The CDR3 extends over 16 amino acids. Germline V lookup: CDR1 MDHEN, CDR2 SYDVKM. DNA of the CDR3: TGTGCCAGCAGTACAAGGACTTACAGCTCTGGAAACACCATATATTTT. Protein: CASSTRTYSSGNTIYF.

The chain joins TRBV6-5 to TRBJ1-1, with 7 bases that match TRBD1. V gave up 6 bases and J gave up 3 bases; unmatched junction bases: 4. Germline V CDR1 and CDR2: MNHEY, SVGAGI. CDR3 length equals 13 residues. The CDR3 DNA is TGTGCCAGCAGAGGGGGCGCCCACACTGAAGCTTTCTTT. As protein: CASRGGAHTEAFF.

The chain links TRBV2 to TRBJ1-1, with D possibly matching TRBD1 (5 bases). The CDR3 consists of 14 residues. The V gene's germline CDR1 is SNHLY and CDR2 FYNNEI. V shed 6 bases and J shed 1 base, with 12 bases lying between them. This CDR3 reads CASRRTGENTEAFF. The DNA of the CDR3 is TGTGCCAGCAGACGAACGGGGGAGAACACTGAAGCTTTCTTT.

The chain joins TRBV5-1 to TRBJ2-7; D is ambiguous. The CDR3 has 13 amino acids. V lost 1 base to trimming and J lost 3 bases, with 8 bases between them. The germline V gene has CDR1 SGHRS and CDR2 YFSETQ. The CDR3 DNA reads TGCGCCAGCAGCTTGAGCAGGAACTACGAGCAGTACTTC. Its translation is CASSLSRNYEQYF.

The chain has TRBV7-2 and TRBJ2-1; TRBD2 matches at 9 bases. The CDR3 contains 18 residues. The germline V gene encodes CDR1 SGHTA and CDR2 FQGNSA. After removal of 1 base from V and 7 bases from J, the junction contained 14 bases not matched to a gene. The chain's CDR3 is CASSLEVLVAGAGNEQFF. For the CDR3, the DNA is TGTGCCAGCAGCTTAGAGGTGTTGGTAGCGGGAGCAGGTAATGAGCAGTTCTTC.

The chain is built from TRBV4-1 and TRBJ2-5, with D possibly TRBD1 on 6 matching bases. The V end lost 4 bases, the J end lost 11 bases, and 17 bases lay between the germline ends. The germline CDR1 and CDR2 sequences are MGHRA and YSYEKL. The length of the CDR3 is 13 residues. CDR3 loop: CASSLLQGDEQYF. The DNA for the CDR3 is TGCGCCAGCAGCCTACTACAGGGAGATGAGCAGTACTTC.

The gene calls are TRBV20-1 and TRBJ2-3; D is perhaps TRBD1 (6 bases). The CDR3 length is 11 residues. V lost 6 bases and J 6 bases, leaving 10 bases between the germline ends. Per germline, CDR1 DFQATT and CDR2 SNEGSKA (reference sequence). CDR3 amino acids: CSANRGDTQYF. CDR3 DNA: TGCAGTGCGAATAGGGGGGATACGCAGTATTTT.

The J gene is TRBJ2-5, the V gene TRBV2, with TRBD2 identical over 9 bases. Trimming cost V 1 base and J 5 bases; bases outside gene matches: 14. Germline values: CDR1 SNHLY, CDR2 FYNNEI. CDR3 size: 18 residues. Here the CDR3 reads CASSEVGLSGRAGETQYF. The CDR3 coding sequence is TGTGCCAGCAGTGAAGTCGGACTTAGCGGGAGAGCTGGGGAGACCCAGTACTTC.

J is TRBJ1-4 and V is TRBV18, with TRBD1 as a possible D gene (5 bases). The germline gives CDR1 KGHSH, CDR2 LQKENI. The CDR3 runs 14 residues. V was cut by 3 bases and J by 7 bases, with 12 bases left in between. CDR3 in DNA: TGTGCCAGCTCACCCTCGGGGGTGGGTGAAAAACTGTTTTTT. Amino acids: CASSPSGVGEKLFF.

Notes on this clone: This CDR3 is also generated by other DNA sequences in the sample. The chain carries TRBV6-5 and TRBJ1-1; TRBD1 agrees at 11 bases. CDR3 length: 13 amino acids. The germline gives CDR1 MNHEY, CDR2 SVGAGI. J lost 3 bases, V lost 6 bases, and 0 bases had no gene match. The CDR3 spells CASRDRGHTEAFF. The CDR3 coding sequence is TGTGCCAGCAGGGACAGGGGGCACACTGAAGCTTTCTTT.

This sequence joins TRBV5-5 and TRBJ1-2, with a possible D match to TRBD1 (6 bases). CDR1 is SGHKS, CDR2 YYEKEE, per germline (reference sequence). CDR3 length: 15 residues. Trimming took 2 bases from V and 4 from J, leaving 15 bases between them. For the CDR3, the DNA is TGTGCCAGCAGCTTATACAGGGAGGGGGGCTATGGCTACACCTTC. Its protein product is CASSLYREGGYGYTF.

The chain has TRBV5-1 and TRBJ2-2, with D perhaps TRBD2 (6 bases). The CDR3 length is 16 residues. CDR1 is SGHRS, CDR2 YFSETQ, per germline. V was shortened by 9 bases and J by 2 bases, with 20 bases between the two germline ends. The CDR3 DNA reads as TGCGCCACCCGGGGTATGGGACTGGAAAACACCGGGGAGCTGTTTTTT. The encoded protein is CATRGMGLENTGELFF.

The CDR3 sequence is CASSLGAGTGVTEAFF. CDR3 nucleotide sequence: TGTGCCAGCAGCTTAGGAGCCGGGACAGGGGTTACTGAAGCTTTCTTT. The gene calls are TRBV7-8 and TRBJ1-1, with TRBD1 matching over 10 bases. The J segment lost 5 bases and the V segment lost 1 base, leaving 7 bases of the junction unmatched. The CDR3 is made up of 16 amino acids. The V gene's germline CDR1 is SGHVS and CDR2 FQNEAQ.

The rearrangement uses TRBV4-1 and TRBJ2-1; 13 bases agree with TRBD2. The V segment lost 4 bases and the J segment 8 bases; nucleotides outside the gene matches: 11. Germline V lookup: CDR1 MGHRA, CDR2 YSYEKL. The CDR3 length is 17 residues. CDR3 nucleotides: TGCGCCAGCAGCCCAGAATACGGGACTAGCGGGGTCCATGAGCAGTTCTTC. It codes for CASSPEYGTSGVHEQFF.

In this sample, this clone turned up once. The chain couples TRBV5-1 to TRBJ2-7; 10 positions agree with TRBD2. V trimming: 0 bases; J trimming: 5 bases; junction bases outside the gene matches: 5. This CDR3 region has 15 residues. Germline assignment: CDR1 SGHRS and CDR2 YFSETQ. CDR3 protein: CASSLGPSGGHEQYF. In nucleotides, the CDR3 is TGCGCCAGCAGCTTGGGTCCTAGCGGGGGCCACGAGCAGTACTTC.

The chain uses TRBV2 and TRBJ2-1; perhaps TRBD2 as D (5 bases). Trimming stripped 5 bases from V and 8 bases from J, with 10 bases between. Germline lookup yields CDR1 SNHLY and CDR2 FYNNEI. The CDR3 consists of 12 residues. The CDR3: CASSLDFDEQFF. The CDR3 nucleotides are TGTGCCAGCAGTCTGGACTTCGATGAGCAGTTCTTC.

This clone was observed once. The rearrangement uses TRBV28 and TRBJ2-3; 9 bases are a match to TRBD1. Germline lookup yields CDR1 MDHEN and CDR2 SYDVKM. The CDR3 has 14 residues. J gave up 3 bases and V 8 bases, and 6 bases lay outside the gene matches. For the CDR3, the DNA is TGTGCCAGCTATGGACAGGGGAAGACAGATACGCAGTATTTT. Translating it yields CASYGQGKTDTQYF. The full variable domain, in which reference TRBV28 and TRBJ2-3 provide the parts outside the CDR3, is DVKVTQSSRYLVKRTGEKVFLECVQDMDHENMFWYRQDPGLGLRLIYFSYDVKMKEKGDIPEGYSVSREKKERFSLILESASTNQTSMYLCASYGQGKTDTQYFGPGTRLTVL.

The rearrangement uses TRBV29-1 and TRBJ2-7; 11 bases are shared with TRBD2. After removal of 7 bases from V and 4 bases from J, the junction contained 9 bases not matched to a gene. CDR1 is SQVTM and CDR2 is ANQGSEA in the germline V gene. CDR3 length: 14 amino acids. As DNA, the CDR3 is TGCAGCGCTAAACTAGCGGGAGTAGGTTACGAGCAGTACTTC. Encoded protein: CSAKLAGVGYEQYF.

V and J are TRBV5-5 and TRBJ1-1; D ambiguous. This CDR3 has 13 amino acids. Germline V gives CDR1 SGHKS, CDR2 YYEKEE (reference sequence). With 0 bases removed from V and 4 bases from J, the gap between germline ends came to 7 bases. CDR3 sequence reads: CASSLGDFTEAFF. For the CDR3, the DNA is TGTGCCAGCAGCTTGGGAGATTTCACTGAAGCTTTCTTT.